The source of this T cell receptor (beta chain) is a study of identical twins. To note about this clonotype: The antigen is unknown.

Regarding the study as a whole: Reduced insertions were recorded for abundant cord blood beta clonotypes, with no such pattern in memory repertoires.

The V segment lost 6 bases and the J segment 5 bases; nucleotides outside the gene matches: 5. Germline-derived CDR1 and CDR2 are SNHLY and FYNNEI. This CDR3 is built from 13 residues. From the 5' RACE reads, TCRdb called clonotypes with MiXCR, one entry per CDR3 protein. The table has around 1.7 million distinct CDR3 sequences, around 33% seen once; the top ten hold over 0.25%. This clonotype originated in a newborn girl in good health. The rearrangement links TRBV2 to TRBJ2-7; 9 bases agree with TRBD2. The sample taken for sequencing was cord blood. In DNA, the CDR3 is TGTGCCAGCAGACGACTAGCGGAACACGAGCAGTACTTC. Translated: CASRRLAEHEQYF.